These 9 T cell receptor beta chains came from one sample sequenced in a study of cytomegalovirus exposure and HLA in healthy donors. Use of 60 Vbeta and 13 Jbeta primers characterized the PCR. Libraries were prepared by immunoSEQ multiplex PCR; TCRdb keeps only in-frame clonotypes and omits some of them. In the table there are roughly 160,000 clones, 84% of which are singletons. Sequencing was carried out using PBMCs. These receptors came from a man aged 25 to 45 in good health and CMV-seronegative.

The chain employs TRBV30 and TRBJ1-2; 9 bases map to TRBD1. Looked up from germline, CDR1 is GTSNPN and CDR2 is SVGIG (reference sequence). This CDR3 is built from 16 residues. J gave up 6 bases and V 0 bases, and 11 bases lay outside the gene matches. The CDR3 DNA reads as TGTGCCTGGAGTGTGGAAGGCGGGACAGGGTTCGATGGCTACACCTTC. Translating gives CAWSVEGGTGFDGYTF.

The rearrangement uses TRBV5-1 and TRBJ1-2; TRBD1 aligns across 7 bases. Germline assignment: CDR1 SGHRS and CDR2 YFSETQ. V shed 4 bases and J 5 bases; nucleotides not matched to a gene: 14. The CDR3 runs 16 residues. The CDR3 is CASSIERQGGEYGYTF. CDR3 DNA: TGCGCCAGCAGCATCGAACGACAGGGAGGAGAATATGGCTACACCTTC.

The chain carries TRBV7-8 and TRBJ1-6, with 8 positions matching TRBD1. V gave up 3 bases and J gave up 1 base; unmatched junction bases: 8. This CDR3 is 18 amino acids long. Germline-derived CDR1 and CDR2 are SGHVS and FQNEAQ. In DNA, the CDR3 is TGTGCCAGCAGCTTTGACAGGGGCTACTCGTCCTATAATTCACCCCTCCACTTT. Its translation: CASSFDRGYSSYNSPLHF.

The J gene is TRBJ2-2, the V gene TRBV6-1, with D possibly TRBD1 on 8 matching bases. The CDR3 has 14 residues. Trimming shortened V by 5 bases and J by 7 bases, and 14 bases separated the two germline ends. Per germline, CDR1 MNHNS and CDR2 SASEGT. The CDR3 is CASSTGGGGGELFF. In DNA, the CDR3 is TGTGCCAGCAGTACAGGGGGGGGAGGCGGGGAGCTGTTTTTT.

V usage is TRBV6-5 and J usage is TRBJ1-5; the D is unclear. Germline V gene sequence: CDR1 MNHEY, CDR2 SVGAGI. The CDR3 runs to 13 residues. V was shortened by 4 bases and J by 0 bases, with 4 bases between the two germline ends. This chain's CDR3 is CASSSYSNQPQHF. DNA for the CDR3: TGTGCCAGCAGTTCCTATAGCAATCAGCCCCAGCATTTT.

V is TRBV5-1 and J is TRBJ2-4, with D perhaps matching TRBD2 (6 bases). Per the germline V gene, CDR1 is SGHRS and CDR2 is YFSETQ. V was cut by 4 bases and J by 7 bases, with 18 bases left in between. The CDR3 is 15 amino acids. The CDR3 region has the DNA TGCGCCAGCAGCCTTACCAGGGTGGAGGGCAACATTCAGTACTTC. It codes for CASSLTRVEGNIQYF.

The chain couples TRBV5-5 to TRBJ2-2; 8 bases are shared with TRBD2. The V gene's germline CDR1 is SGHKS and CDR2 YYEKEE (reference sequence). V lost 2 bases and J lost 6; bases outside the gene matches: 3. There are 14 residues in the CDR3. In nucleotides, the CDR3 is TGTGCCAGCAGCTTCTCGACTAGCGCCGGGGAGCTGTTTTTT. Amino acids: CASSFSTSAGELFF.

Written as DNA, the CDR3 is TGTGCCATCAGTGAGTTTAGGACTAGCGGGAGGGACAACTACGAGCAGTACTTC. It codes for CAISEFRTSGRDNYEQYF. The rearrangement joins TRBV10-3 to TRBJ2-5; 15 bases align to TRBD2. The J call may be in error: the DNA end matches TRBJ2-7 better. The germline V gene has CDR1 ENHRY and CDR2 SYGVKD. The CDR3 runs 18 residues.

The gene calls are TRBV4-1 and TRBJ2-4; 8 bases are a match to TRBD1. Losses at the gene ends were 3 bases for V and 0 bases for J; bases not matched to a gene: 7. Germline V gene data show CDR1 as MGHRA and CDR2 as YSYEKL. This CDR3 comprises 17 residues. This chain's CDR3 is CASSHPRTGLAKNIQYF. In nucleotides, the CDR3 is TGCGCCAGCAGCCACCCCCGGACAGGGCTAGCCAAAAACATTCAGTACTTC.